This TCR beta chain was sequenced for a study of blood T cell repertoires in COVID-19. The CDR3 has 14 residues. CDR1 is SGHTA and CDR2 is FQGNSA in the germline V gene. V was shortened by 3 bases and J by 1 base, with 7 bases between the two germline ends. Generated by immunoSEQ multiplex PCR, the TCRdb table keeps only in-frame clones and is missing some. The sample includes 200,000 to 250,000 clones, roughly 82% seen only once; the top ten take about 2.1%. This receptor was obtained from a woman in her fifties or sixties who had recovered from COVID-19. The V call is TRBV7-2, the J call TRBJ1-3; D gene uncertain. Sequencing was performed on PBMCs or T cells enriched from blood (not recorded which). The CDR3 region is CASSLGVSGNTIYF. The CDR3 bases are TGTGCCAGCAGCTTGGGAGTTTCTGGAAACACCATATATTTT.